This note documents a single T cell receptor (beta chain) sequence. This clone was detected only once. Its target antigen remains unknown. No quality values exist for individual bases; no much larger clone is one base distant. TCRbeta CDR3 regions were amplified from genomic DNA by means of the immunoSEQ Assay, a bias-controlled multiplex PCR. The study's processing was this. Within the assay, amplification of reference gene primers was used to estimate how many nucleated cells each sample contained. To quantify the absolute abundance of each unique TCRbeta CDR3 rearrangement, sequence reads were collapsed and filtered. Productive Simpson clonality was computed per sample as the square root of Simpson's diversity index over productive rearrangements. The clones in this table, taken by TCRdb from immuneACCESS, are in-frame only. Not every clone is retained; where verified, under half of the shortfall comes from an unresolved V gene, and the cause of the rest is unknown. V, J and clone size are those of that table, while D and trimming were read from the DNA. Across this sample there are about 45,000 clones, with approximately 83% seen only once. The ten largest clonotypes hold approximately 7.6% of the sample.

The data were taken from a study of blood T cell repertoires in COVID-19 (dated by TCRdb to 2020 to 2022). Background on the whole study: Samples covering the acute and convalescent phases of COVID-19 were provided by collaborators in the United States, Italy and Spain. The material from the prospective study consisted of cDNA or gDNA derived from T cells, B-cell-depleted T cells, or PBMCs. Deeply sampled blood TCRbeta repertoires from subjects exposed to, actively infected with, or recovered from COVID-19 were included in the dataset. A freely available public database, intended as a resource for researchers studying the immune response to SARS-CoV-2, is where the repertoires were released. The samples were drawn from two sources: the first 160 participants of the ongoing ImmuneRACE study, and 1,000 to 1,500 subjects contributed by 6 global collaborators. A de-identified subject ID, COVID-19 status, age in years and sex were almost always included in the sample metadata. Where available, HLA class I and class II types were taken from metadata supplied by the sample provider and were not determined by assay-based typing.

Whole blood was collected in K2EDTA tubes by collaborating institutions according to the institutions' own protocols. For TCRbeta analysis, collaborators shipped samples in one of three forms: frozen whole blood, isolated PBMCs, or DNA extracted from either of those sample types. General findings and caveats noted by the study authors: Clinical and demographic metadata were provided uncurated, with the amount varying by source and participant.

The trim is 2 bases for V and 8 bases for J, with a gap of 15 bases between the germline ends. The CDR3 sequence holds 14 residues, the cysteine and phenylalanine included. Only the CDR3 region is kept as DNA, spanning 42 bases read in frame from base 1. Looking up the germline V gene (reference sequence) yields CDR1 SEHNR and CDR2 FQNEAQ. The sample taken for sequencing was peripheral blood. The TCR was taken from a man at least 80 years old in a cohort sampled during active COVID-19. The V and J genes are TRBV7-9 and TRBJ1-1; the D gene cannot be resolved reliably. The CDR3 loop reads CASSLIGLGGEAFF. The DNA is as follows: TGTGCCAGCAGCTTAATCGGTCTTGGAGGGGAAGCTTTCTTT.